This T cell receptor (beta chain) originates from a study of beta chain features in type 1 diabetes. General study results and limits: People with Type 1 diabetes carried modestly yet significantly shorter TCRB CDR3s in all four CD4+ subsets.

Of the isolated RNA, all was reverse transcribed, and so the sequenced material was expressed TCRB transcripts. There were about 3.5 million reads on average in the naive, central memory and regulatory T cell samples. The data were produced by immunoSEQ multiplex PCR, yet TCRdb's version contains in-frame clones alone and is incomplete. This sample has around 250,000 clones; approximately 14% occur once, and the top ten carry approximately 0.024%. The germline V gene encodes CDR1 SGHVS and CDR2 FQNEAQ. J lost 5 bases, V lost 1 base, and 7 bases had no gene match. The CDR3 has 15 residues. This clone was picked up a small number of times. Its antigen remains unidentified.

The chain is built from TRBV7-8 and TRBJ1-2, with 7 bases identical to TRBD1. The clonotype was recovered from a middle-aged woman in good health. Source material: naive CD4+ T cells from blood. The CDR3, as DNA: TGTGCCAGCAGCTTAGAGGTCGCAGGGGGGTATGGCTACACCTTC. Protein product: CASSLEVAGGYGYTF.